This T cell receptor beta chain was sequenced in a study of blood T cell repertoires in COVID-19. V shed 1 base, J shed 5 bases, and the junction held 4 bases outside the gene matches. The CDR3 consists of 15 residues. The V gene's germline CDR1 is SGHNT and CDR2 YENEEA. The table came from immunoSEQ multiplex PCR; TCRdb's copy has only in-frame clones and leaves some out. This table holds 150,000 to 200,000 clones, about 89% found once. This clonotype was obtained from a man aged 35 to 55 with active or convalescent COVID-19. Sample: peripheral blood. This sequence joins TRBV11-3 and TRBJ2-1; 8 bases are shared with TRBD1. The CDR3 DNA reads TGTGCCAGCAGCTTAGGACAGGGGAGAGACAATGAGCAGTTCTTC. Amino acid sequence: CASSLGQGRDNEQFF.